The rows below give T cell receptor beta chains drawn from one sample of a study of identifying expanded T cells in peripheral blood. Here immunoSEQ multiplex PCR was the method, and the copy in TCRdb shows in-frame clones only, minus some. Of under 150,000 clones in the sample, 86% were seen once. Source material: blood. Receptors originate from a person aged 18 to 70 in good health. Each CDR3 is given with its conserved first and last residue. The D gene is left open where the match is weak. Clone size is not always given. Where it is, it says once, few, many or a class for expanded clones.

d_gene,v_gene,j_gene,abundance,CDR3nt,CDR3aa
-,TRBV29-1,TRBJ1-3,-,TGCAGCGTTGAAGATCTTTTATCTGGAAACACCATATATTTT,CSVEDLLSGNTIYF
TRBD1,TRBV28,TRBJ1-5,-,TGTGCCACCCGACAGGGGGTCTTTAGCAATCAGCCCCAGCATTTT,CATRQGVFSNQPQHF
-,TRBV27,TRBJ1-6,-,TGTGCCAGCAGTTTATTAGGCGGCGGAGAGGGATTTTCACCCCTCCACTTT,CASSLLGGGEGFSPLHF
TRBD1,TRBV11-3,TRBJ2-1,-,TGTGCCAGCAGCTTAGGCTCGGGACAGGGGGCCCATGAGCAGTTCTTC,CASSLGSGQGAHEQFF
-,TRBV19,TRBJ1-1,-,TGTGCCAGTAGTTGGCGGGGATACACTGAAGCTTTCTTT,CASSWRGYTEAFF
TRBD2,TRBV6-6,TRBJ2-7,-,TGTGCCAGCAGTTCCGGGACTAGCGGCGCGCAGTACTTC,CASSSGTSGAQYF
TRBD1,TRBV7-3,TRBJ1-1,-,TGTGCCAGCAGCCTGGGACAGCAGAACACTGAAGCTTTCTTT,CASSLGQQNTEAFF
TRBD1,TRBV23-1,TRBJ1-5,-,TGCGCCAGCAGCCGGACCCACAGGGGCACAAATCAGCCCCAGCATTTT,CASSRTHRGTNQPQHF
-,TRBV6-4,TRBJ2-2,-,TGTGCCAGCAGAGACACCGGGGAGCTGTTTTTT,CASRDTGELFF
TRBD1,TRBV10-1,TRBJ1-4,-,TGCGCCAGCAGTGCTGGGACAGGGGACGAAAAACTGTTTTTT,CASSAGTGDEKLFF
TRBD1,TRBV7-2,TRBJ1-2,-,TGTGCCAGCAGCTTAGTTTTACAGGGGAATGGCTACACCTTC,CASSLVLQGNGYTF
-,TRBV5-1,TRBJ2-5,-,TGCGCCAGCAGCAAAGTTGAAGAGACCCAGTACTTC,CASSKVEETQYF
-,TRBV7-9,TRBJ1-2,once,TGTGCCAGCAGCTATCTCGTGGGGGTACGGGCTGGCTACACCTTC,CASSYLVGVRAGYTF
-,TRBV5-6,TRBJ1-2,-,TGTGCCAGCAGCCTGGAGACGGGGAACTATGGCTACACCTTC,CASSLETGNYGYTF
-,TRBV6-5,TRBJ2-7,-,TGTGCCAGCAGTTACGCTCTGGGATACTCCTACGAGCAGTACTTC,CASSYALGYSYEQYF
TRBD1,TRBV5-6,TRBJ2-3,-,TGTGCCAGCAGCCGTACAGGGGGCGGCACAGATACGCAGTATTTT,CASSRTGGGTDTQYF
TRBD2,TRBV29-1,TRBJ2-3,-,TGCAGCGTTGAGACCGGGACTAGCGCAGATACGCAGTATTTT,CSVETGTSADTQYF
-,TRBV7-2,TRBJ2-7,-,TGTGCCAGCAGCTTATCCCTAGTCTCCTCCGGTTACGAGCAGTACTTC,CASSLSLVSSGYEQYF
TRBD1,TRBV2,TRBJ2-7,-,TGTGCCAGCAGTACGGACAGGGTCTCCTACGAGCAGTACTTC,CASSTDRVSYEQYF
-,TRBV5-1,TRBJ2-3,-,TGCGCCAGCAGCTTGGGCGATGGCACAGATACGCAGTATTTT,CASSLGDGTDTQYF
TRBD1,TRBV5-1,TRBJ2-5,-,TGCGCCAGCAGCCAACTCGGACAGGGTGGCGAGACCCAGTACTTC,CASSQLGQGGETQYF
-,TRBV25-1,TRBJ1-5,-,TGTGCCAGCAGTGGACCGACGAATCAGCCCCAGCATTTT,CASSGPTNQPQHF
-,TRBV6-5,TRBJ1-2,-,TGTGCCAGCAAAGGCAGGGGAATTAACTATGGCTACACCTTC,CASKGRGINYGYTF
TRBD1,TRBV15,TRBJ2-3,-,TGTGCCACCAGCGGCCGGACAGGGTCGCGCGGGACGCAGTATTTT,CATSGRTGSRGTQYF
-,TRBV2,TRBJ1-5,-,TGTGCCAGCAGCCCGACAGGCCAGGATCTACCCCAGCATTTT,CASSPTGQDLPQHF
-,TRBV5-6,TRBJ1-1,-,TGTGCCAGCAGCTTGGGACAGTTATTCGCTGAAGCTTTCTTT,CASSLGQLFAEAFF
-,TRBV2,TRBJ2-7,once,TGTGCCAGCAGTGATCATGGGGGCACCACCTACGAGCAGTACTTC,CASSDHGGTTYEQYF
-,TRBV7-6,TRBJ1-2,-,TGTGCCAGCAGCCCCGGCAGGGAGTCCTATGGCTACACCTTC,CASSPGRESYGYTF
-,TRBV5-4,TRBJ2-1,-,TGTGCCAGCAGCCCAACAGGTGACTCCTACAATGAGCAGTTCTTC,CASSPTGDSYNEQFF
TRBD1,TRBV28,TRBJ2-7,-,TGTGCCAGCAGTCTCGGACAGGGGTCTTACGGCGAGCAGTACTTC,CASSLGQGSYGEQYF
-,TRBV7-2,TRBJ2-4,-,TGTGCCAGCAGTTCCCTCGGGGGGCGAAACATTCAGTACTTC,CASSSLGGRNIQYF
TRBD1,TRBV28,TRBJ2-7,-,TGTGCCTCCGACAGGGGACGACGGGGCTACGAGCAGTACTTC,CASDRGRRGYEQYF
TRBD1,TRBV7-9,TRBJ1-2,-,TGTGCCAGCAGCGACCCGTTGGGACAGAACTATGGCTACACCTTC,CASSDPLGQNYGYTF
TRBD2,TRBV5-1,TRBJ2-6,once,TGCGCCAGCACCCTAGCGGGAGTGGGGGCTGGGGCCAACGTCCTGACTTTC,CASTLAGVGAGANVLTF
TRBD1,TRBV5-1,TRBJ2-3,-,TGCGCCAGCGGACAGGGGTGGGCAGATACGCAGTATTTT,CASGQGWADTQYF
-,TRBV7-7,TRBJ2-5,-,TGTGCCAGCATCCGAGCCGGGGGGCGAGAGACCCAGTACTTC,CASIRAGGRETQYF
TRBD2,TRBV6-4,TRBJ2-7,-,TGTGCCAGCAGTCCGACTAGCGGGGATTCCTACGAGCAGTACTTC,CASSPTSGDSYEQYF
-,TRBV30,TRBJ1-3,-,TGTGCCTGGAGTATCAGGGCCTCTGGAAACACCATATATTTT,CAWSIRASGNTIYF
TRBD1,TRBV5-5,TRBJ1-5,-,TGTGCCAGCAGCCAACAGGGGGATGAGCCCCAGCATTTT,CASSQQGDEPQHF
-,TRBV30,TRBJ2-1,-,TGTGCCTGGGGGGGCTACAATGAGCAGTTCTTC,CAWGGYNEQFF
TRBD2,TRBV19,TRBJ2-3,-,TGTGCCAGTTTGCAGGGAGGGAGCACAGATACGCAGTATTTT,CASLQGGSTDTQYF
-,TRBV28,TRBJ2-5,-,TGTGCCAGCATTCCCCGAGGTCACGCTAGTCCTTCGACCCAGTACTTC,CASIPRGHASPSTQYF
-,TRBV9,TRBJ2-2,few,TGTGCCAGCAGCGTACGGGGGCTGAACACCGGGGAGCTGTTTTTT,CASSVRGLNTGELFF
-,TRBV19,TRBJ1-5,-,TGTGCCAGTAGTATAGAGCCCGGGCGCACAGGGCCCCGCAATCAGCCCCAGCATTTT,CASSIEPGRTGPRNQPQHF
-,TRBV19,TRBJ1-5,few,TGTGCCAGTAGATCGGGGAGGTGGCAGCCCCAGCATTTT,CASRSGRWQPQHF
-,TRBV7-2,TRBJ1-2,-,TGTGCCAGCAGCTTCAAAGGGACCCTGCCCCATGGCTACACCTTC,CASSFKGTLPHGYTF
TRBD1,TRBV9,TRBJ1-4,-,TGTGCCAGCAGCACCCGGGACAGGGACGAAAAACTGTTTTTT,CASSTRDRDEKLFF
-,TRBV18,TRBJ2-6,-,TGTGCCAGCTCACCAGTATGGGTAACTGGGGCCAACGTCCTGACTTTC,CASSPVWVTGANVLTF
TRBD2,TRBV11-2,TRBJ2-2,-,TGTGCCAGCAGACCGGGACTAGCGGATAACACCGGGGAGCTGTTTTTT,CASRPGLADNTGELFF
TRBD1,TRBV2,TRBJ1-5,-,TGTGCCGTTGACAGGGGGAGCAATCAGCCCCAGCATTTT,CAVDRGSNQPQHF
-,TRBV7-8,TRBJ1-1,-,TGTGCCAGCAGCTTAGCGCGGGGAACTGAAGCTTTCTTT,CASSLARGTEAFF
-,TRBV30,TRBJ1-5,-,TGTGCCTGGAAGGGGTCGGACAATCAGCCCCAGCATTTT,CAWKGSDNQPQHF
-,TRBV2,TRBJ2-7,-,TGTGCCAGCAGAGCAACAGGCCCGAGGACCTCCTACGAGCAGTACTTC,CASRATGPRTSYEQYF
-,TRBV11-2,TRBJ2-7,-,TGTGCCAGCAGCCGCCAACGGACCTACGAGCAGTACTTC,CASSRQRTYEQYF
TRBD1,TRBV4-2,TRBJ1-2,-,TGTGCCAGCAGCCAAGTCGGGACAGAGAACTATGGCTACACCTTC,CASSQVGTENYGYTF
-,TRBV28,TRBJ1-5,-,TGTGCCAGCAGTTTCCAAAATCAGCCCCAGCATTTT,CASSFQNQPQHF
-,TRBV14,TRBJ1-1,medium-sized,TGTGCCAGCAGCCAATTTTCCCCCTACACTGAAGCTTTCTTT,CASSQFSPYTEAFF
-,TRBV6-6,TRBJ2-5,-,TGTGCCAGCACCTTGGGGCAGCTACTAGAAGAGACCCAGTACTTC,CASTLGQLLEETQYF